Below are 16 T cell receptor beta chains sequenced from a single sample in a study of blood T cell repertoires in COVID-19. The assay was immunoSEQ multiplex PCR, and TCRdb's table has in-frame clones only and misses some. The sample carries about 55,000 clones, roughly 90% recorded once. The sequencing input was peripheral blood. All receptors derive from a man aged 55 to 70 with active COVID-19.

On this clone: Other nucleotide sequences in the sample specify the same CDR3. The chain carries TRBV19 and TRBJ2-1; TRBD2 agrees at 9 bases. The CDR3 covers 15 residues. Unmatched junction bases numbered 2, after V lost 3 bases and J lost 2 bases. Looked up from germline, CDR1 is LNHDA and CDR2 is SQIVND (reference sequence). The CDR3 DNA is TGTGCCAGTAGTATTGCGGGAGGGCCCTACAATGAGCAGTTCTTC. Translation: CASSIAGGPYNEQFF.

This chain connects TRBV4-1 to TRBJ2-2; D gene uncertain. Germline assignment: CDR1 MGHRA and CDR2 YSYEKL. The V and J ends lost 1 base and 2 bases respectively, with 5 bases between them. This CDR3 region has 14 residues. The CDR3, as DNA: TGCGCCAGCAGCCAAGTCTACAACACCGGGGAGCTGTTTTTT. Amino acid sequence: CASSQVYNTGELFF.

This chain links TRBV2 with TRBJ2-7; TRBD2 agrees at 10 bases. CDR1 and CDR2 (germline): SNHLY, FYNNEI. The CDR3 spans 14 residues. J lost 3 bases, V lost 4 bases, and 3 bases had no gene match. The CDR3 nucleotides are TGTGCCAGCAGTGGACTAGCGGGCTACTACGAGCAGTACTTC. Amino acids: CASSGLAGYYEQYF.

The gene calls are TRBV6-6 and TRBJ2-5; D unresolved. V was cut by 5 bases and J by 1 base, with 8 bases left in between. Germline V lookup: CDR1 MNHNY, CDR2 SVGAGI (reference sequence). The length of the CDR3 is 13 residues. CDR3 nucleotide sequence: TGTGCCAGCAGTATAACGGGCCAAGAGACCCAGTACTTC. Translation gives CASSITGQETQYF.

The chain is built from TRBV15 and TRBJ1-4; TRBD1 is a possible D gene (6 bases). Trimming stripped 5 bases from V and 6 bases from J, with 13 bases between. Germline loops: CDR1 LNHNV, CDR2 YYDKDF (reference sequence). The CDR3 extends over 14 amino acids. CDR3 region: CATSPTGTYEKLFF. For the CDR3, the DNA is TGTGCCACCAGCCCCACCGGGACATATGAAAAACTGTTTTTT.

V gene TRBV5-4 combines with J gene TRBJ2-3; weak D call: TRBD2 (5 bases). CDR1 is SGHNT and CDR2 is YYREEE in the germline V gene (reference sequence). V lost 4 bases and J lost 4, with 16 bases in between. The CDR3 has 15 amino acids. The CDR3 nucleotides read TGTGCCAGCAGCCCCGTCGGGGTCGGGTCAGATACGCAGTATTTT. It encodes CASSPVGVGSDTQYF. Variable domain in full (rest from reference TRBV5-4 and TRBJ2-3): ETGVTQSPTHLIKTRGQQVTLRCSSQSGHNTVSWYQQALGQGPQFIFQYYREEENGRGNFPPRFSGLQFPNYSSELNVNALELDDSALYLCASSPVGVGSDTQYFGPGTRLTVL.

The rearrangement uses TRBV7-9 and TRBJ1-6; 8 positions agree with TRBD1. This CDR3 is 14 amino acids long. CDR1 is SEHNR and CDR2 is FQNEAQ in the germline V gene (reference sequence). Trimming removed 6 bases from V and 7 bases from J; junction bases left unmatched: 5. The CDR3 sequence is CASRQTGDNSPLHF. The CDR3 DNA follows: TGTGCCAGCAGACAGACAGGGGACAATTCACCCCTCCACTTT.

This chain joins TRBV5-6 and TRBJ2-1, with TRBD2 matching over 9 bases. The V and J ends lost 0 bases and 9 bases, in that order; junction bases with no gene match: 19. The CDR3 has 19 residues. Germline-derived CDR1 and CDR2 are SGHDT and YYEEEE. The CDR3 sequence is CASSLVAGPDAREGFEQFF. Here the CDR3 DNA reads TGTGCCAGCAGCTTGGTTGCGGGCCCCGATGCGCGGGAGGGCTTTGAGCAGTTCTTC.

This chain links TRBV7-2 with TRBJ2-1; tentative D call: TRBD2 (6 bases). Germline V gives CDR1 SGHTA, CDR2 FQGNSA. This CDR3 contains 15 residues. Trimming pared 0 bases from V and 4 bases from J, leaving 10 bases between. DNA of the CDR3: TGTGCCAGCAGCTTAGCGCGGGGCCGTTACAATGAGCAGTTCTTC. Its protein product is CASSLARGRYNEQFF.

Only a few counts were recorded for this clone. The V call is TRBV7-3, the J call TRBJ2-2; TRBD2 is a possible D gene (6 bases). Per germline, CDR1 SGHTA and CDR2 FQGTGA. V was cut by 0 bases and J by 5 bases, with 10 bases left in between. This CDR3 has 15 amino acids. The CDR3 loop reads CASSLTSGRTGELFF. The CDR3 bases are TGTGCCAGCAGCTTAACTTCGGGGAGGACCGGGGAGCTGTTTTTT.

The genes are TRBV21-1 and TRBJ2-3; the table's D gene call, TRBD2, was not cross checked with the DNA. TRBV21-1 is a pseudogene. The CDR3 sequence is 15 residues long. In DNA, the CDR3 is TGTGCCAGCAGCAGGGTAGCGGGGGACACAGATACGCAGTATTTT. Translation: CASSRVAGDTDTQYF.

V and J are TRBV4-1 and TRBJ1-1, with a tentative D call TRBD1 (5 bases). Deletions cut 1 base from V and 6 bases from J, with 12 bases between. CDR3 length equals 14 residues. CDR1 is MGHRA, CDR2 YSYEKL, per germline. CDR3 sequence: CASSQAGVSAEAFF. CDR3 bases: TGCGCCAGCAGCCAAGCGGGGGTATCAGCTGAAGCTTTCTTT.

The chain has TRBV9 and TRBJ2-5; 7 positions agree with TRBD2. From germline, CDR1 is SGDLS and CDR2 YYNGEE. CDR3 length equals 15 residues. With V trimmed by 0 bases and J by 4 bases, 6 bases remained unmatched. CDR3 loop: CASSVGGGEGETQYF. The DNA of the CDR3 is TGTGCCAGCAGCGTAGGCGGGGGAGAGGGAGAGACCCAGTACTTC.

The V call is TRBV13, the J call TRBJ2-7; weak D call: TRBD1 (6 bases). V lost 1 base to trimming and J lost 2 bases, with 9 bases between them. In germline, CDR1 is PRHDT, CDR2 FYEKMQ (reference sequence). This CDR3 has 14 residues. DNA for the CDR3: TGTGCCAGCAGCTTAGAGGGGGATCCCTACGAGCAGTACTTC. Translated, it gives CASSLEGDPYEQYF.

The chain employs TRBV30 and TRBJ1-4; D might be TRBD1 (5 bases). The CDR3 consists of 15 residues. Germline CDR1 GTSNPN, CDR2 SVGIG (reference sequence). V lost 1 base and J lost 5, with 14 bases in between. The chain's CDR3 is CAWSEQGLGNEKLFF. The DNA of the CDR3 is TGTGCCTGGAGTGAGCAGGGTCTGGGCAATGAAAAACTGTTTTTT.

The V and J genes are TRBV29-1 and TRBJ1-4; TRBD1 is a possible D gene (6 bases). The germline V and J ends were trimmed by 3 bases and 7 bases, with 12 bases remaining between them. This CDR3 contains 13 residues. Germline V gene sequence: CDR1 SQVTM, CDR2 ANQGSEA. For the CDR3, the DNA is TGCAGCGTTGACCCGGGACATTCTGAAAAACTGTTTTTT. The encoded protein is CSVDPGHSEKLFF. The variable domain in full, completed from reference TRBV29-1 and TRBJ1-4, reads SAVISQKPSRDICQRGTSLTIQCQVDSQVTMMFWYRQQPGQSLTLIATANQGSEATYESGFVIDKFPISRPNLTFSTLTVSNMSPEDSSIYLCSVDPGHSEKLFFGSGTQLSVL.